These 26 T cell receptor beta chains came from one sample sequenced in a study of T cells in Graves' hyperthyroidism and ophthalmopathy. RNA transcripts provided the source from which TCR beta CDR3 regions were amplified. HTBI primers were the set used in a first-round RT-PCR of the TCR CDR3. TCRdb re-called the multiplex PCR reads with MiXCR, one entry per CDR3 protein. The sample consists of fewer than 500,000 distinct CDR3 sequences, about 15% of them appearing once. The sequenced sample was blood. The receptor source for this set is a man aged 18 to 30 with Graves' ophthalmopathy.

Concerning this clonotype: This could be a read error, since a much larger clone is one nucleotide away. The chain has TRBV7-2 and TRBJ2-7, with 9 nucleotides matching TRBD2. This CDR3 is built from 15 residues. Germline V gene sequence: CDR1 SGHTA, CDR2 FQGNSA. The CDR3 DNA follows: TGTGCCAGCAGCCGGCCCCAGCGGGAGGAACACGAGCAGTGCTTC. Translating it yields CASSRPQREEHEQCF.

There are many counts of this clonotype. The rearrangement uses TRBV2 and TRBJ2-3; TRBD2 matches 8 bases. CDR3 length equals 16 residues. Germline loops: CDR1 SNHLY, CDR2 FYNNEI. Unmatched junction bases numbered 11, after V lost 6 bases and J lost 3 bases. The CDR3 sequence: CASRKRESGETDTQYF. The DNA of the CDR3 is TGTGCCAGCAGAAAGCGGGAGTCGGGAGAGACAGATACGCAGTATTTT.

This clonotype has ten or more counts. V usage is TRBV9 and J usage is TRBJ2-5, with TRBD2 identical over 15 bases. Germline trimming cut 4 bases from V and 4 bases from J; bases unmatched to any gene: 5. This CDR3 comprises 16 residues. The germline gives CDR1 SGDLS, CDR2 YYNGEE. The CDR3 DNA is TGTGCCAGCAGCTCAGGACTAGCGGGAGGGATAGAGACCCAGTACTTC. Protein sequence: CASSSGLAGGIETQYF.

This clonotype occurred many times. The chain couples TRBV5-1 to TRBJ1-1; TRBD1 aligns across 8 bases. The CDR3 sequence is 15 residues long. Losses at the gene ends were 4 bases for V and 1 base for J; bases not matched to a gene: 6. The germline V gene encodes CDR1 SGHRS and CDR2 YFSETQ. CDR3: CASSLGTGQNTEAFF. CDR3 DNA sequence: TGCGCCAGCAGCCTCGGGACAGGCCAGAACACTGAAGCTTTCTTT.

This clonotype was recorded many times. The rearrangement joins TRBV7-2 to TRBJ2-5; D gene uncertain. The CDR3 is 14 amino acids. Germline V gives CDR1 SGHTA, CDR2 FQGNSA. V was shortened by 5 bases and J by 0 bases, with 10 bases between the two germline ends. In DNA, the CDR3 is TGTGCCAGCAGCCCCAGTAACAACCAAGAGACCCAGTACTTC. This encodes CASSPSNNQETQYF.

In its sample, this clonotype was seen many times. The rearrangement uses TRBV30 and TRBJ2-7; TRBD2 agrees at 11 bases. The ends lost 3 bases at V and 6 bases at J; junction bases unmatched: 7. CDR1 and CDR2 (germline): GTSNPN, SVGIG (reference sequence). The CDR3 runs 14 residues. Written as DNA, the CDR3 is TGTGCCTGGAGACCACTAGCGGGGGTACGCGAGCAGTACTTC. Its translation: CAWRPLAGVREQYF.

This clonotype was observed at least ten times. The CDR3 spells CASSGTGGEGQPQHF. For the CDR3, the DNA is TGTGCCAGCAGCGGAACAGGGGGCGAGGGTCAGCCCCAGCATTTT. This chain links TRBV5-5 with TRBJ1-5; 9 nucleotides agree with TRBD1. Germline V CDR1 and CDR2: SGHKS, YYEKEE (reference sequence). Unmatched junction bases numbered 8, after V lost 4 bases and J lost 6 bases. The CDR3 extends over 15 amino acids.

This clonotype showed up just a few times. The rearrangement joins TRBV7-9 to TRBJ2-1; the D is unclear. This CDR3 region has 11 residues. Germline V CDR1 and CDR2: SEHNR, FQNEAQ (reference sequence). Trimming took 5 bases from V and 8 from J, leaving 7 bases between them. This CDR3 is CASSPADEQFF. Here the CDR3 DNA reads TGTGCCAGCAGCCCGGCTGATGAGCAGTTCTTC.

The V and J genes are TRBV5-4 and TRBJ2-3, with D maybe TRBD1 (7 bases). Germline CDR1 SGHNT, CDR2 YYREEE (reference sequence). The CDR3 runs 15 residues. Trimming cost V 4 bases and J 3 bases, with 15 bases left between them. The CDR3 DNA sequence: TGTGCCAGCAGCCTGGGTCCAGGGGGGACAGATACGCAGTATTTT. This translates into CASSLGPGGTDTQYF.

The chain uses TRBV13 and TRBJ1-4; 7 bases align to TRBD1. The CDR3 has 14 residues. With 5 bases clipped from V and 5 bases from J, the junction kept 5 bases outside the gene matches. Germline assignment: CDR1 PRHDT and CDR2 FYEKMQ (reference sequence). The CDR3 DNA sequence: TGTGCCAGCAGCCGTGGACAGGAGAATGAAAAACTGTTTTTT. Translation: CASSRGQENEKLFF.

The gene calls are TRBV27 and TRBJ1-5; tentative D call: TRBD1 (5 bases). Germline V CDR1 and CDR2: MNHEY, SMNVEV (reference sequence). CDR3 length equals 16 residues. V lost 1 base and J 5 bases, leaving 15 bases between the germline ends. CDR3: CASSLYRLGDDQPQHF. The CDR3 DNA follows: TGTGCCAGCAGTTTATACCGTTTGGGGGACGATCAGCCCCAGCATTTT.

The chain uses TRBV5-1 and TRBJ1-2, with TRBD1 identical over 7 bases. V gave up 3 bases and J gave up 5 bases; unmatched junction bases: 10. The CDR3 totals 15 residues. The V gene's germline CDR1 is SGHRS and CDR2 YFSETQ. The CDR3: CASSSLTAGGYGYTF. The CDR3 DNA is TGCGCCAGCAGCTCGTTAACCGCAGGGGGATATGGCTACACCTTC. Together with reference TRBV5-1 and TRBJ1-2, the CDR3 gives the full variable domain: KAGVTQTPRYLIKTRGQQVTLSCSPISGHRSVSWYQQTPGQGLQFLFEYFSETQRNKGNFPGRFSGRQFSNSRSEMNVSTLELGDSALYLCASSSLTAGGYGYTFGSGTRLTVV.

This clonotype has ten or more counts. CDR3 bases: TGTGCCAGCAGTTACTCGAGGGGCTCGGATAGTAAACTGTTTTTT. Its protein is CASSYSRGSDSKLFF. The chain links TRBV6-5 to TRBJ1-4, with D possibly being TRBD1 (5 bases). Germline V gives CDR1 MNHEY, CDR2 SVGAGI. The CDR3 loop spans 15 amino acids. Trimming pared 0 bases from V and 11 bases from J, leaving 16 bases between.

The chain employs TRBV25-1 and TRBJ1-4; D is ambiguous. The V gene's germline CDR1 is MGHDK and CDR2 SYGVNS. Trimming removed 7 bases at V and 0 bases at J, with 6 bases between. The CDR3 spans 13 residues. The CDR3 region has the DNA TGTGCCAGCAAGAGAGCAACTAATGAAAAACTGTTTTTT. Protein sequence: CASKRATNEKLFF. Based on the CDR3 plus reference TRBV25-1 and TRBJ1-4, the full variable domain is EADIYQTPRYLVIGTGKKITLECSQTMGHDKMYWYQQDPGMELHLIHYSYGVNSTEKGDLSSESTVSRIRTEHFPLTLESARPSHTSQYLCASKRATNEKLFFGSGTQLSVL.

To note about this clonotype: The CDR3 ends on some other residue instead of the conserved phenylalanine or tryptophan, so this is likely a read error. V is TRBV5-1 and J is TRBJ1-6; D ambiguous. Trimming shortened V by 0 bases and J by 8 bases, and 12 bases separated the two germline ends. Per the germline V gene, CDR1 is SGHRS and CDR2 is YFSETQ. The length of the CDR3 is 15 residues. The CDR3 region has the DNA TGCGCCAGCAGCTTGGGAGCAGACTCCTATTCACCCCTCCACCTT. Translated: CASSLGADSYSPLHL.

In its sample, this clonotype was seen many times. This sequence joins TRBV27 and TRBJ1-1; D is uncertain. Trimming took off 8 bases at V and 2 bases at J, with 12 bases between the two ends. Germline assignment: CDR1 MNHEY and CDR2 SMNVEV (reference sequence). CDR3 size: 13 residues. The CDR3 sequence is CASGSSGNTEAFF. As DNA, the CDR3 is TGTGCCAGCGGTTCGAGTGGAAACACTGAAGCTTTCTTT.

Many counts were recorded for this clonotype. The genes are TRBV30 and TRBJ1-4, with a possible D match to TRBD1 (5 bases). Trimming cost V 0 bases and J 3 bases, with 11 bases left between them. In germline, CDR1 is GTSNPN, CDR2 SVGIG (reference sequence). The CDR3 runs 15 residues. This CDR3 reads CAWSVWGNANEKLFF. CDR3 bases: TGTGCCTGGAGTGTTTGGGGGAATGCTAATGAAAAACTGTTTTTT.

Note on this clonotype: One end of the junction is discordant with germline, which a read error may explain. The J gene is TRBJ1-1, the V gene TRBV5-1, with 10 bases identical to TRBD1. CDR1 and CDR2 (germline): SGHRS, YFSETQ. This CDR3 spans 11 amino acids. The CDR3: CASSPGQGFIF. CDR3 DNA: TGCGCCAGCAGCCCGGGACAGGGGTTCATCTTT.

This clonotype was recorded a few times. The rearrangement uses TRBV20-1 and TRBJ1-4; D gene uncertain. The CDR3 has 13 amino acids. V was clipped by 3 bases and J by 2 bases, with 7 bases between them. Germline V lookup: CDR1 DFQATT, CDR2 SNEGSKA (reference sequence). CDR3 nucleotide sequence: TGCAGTGCTAGTTTTGACACTAATGAAAAACTGTTTTTT. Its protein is CSASFDTNEKLFF.

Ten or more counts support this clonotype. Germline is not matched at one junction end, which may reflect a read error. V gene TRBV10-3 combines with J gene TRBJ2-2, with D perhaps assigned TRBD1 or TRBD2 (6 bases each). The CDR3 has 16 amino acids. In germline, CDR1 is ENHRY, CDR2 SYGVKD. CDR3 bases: TGTGCCATAAGTGGACGGAGGGGGGCCGACGCCGGGGAGCTGTTTTTT. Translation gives CAISGRRGADAGELFF.

The CDR3 is CASRKGQNTGELFF. In DNA form, the CDR3 reads TGTGCCAGTAGGAAGGGACAGAACACCGGGGAGCTGTTTTTT. The genes are TRBV19 and TRBJ2-2; D is possibly TRBD1 (6 bases). V shed 6 bases and J shed 1 base, with 9 bases lying between them. The CDR3 loop spans 14 amino acids. Germline CDR1 and CDR2: LNHDA and SQIVND (reference sequence).

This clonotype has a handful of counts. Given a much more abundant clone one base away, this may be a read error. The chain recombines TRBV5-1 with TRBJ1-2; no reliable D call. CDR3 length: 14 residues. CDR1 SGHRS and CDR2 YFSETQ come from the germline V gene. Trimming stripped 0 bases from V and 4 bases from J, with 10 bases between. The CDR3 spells CASSLAGKSYGYTF. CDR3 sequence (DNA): TGCGCCAGCAGCTTGGCGGGAAAGTCCTATGGCTACACCTTC.

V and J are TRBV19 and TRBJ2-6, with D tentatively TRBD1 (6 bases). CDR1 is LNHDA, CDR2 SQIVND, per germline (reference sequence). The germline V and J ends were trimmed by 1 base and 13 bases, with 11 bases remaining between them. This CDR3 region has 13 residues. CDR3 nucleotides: TGTGCCAGTAGTATAGGGTCCGGGACAGTCCTGACTTTC. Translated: CASSIGSGTVLTF.

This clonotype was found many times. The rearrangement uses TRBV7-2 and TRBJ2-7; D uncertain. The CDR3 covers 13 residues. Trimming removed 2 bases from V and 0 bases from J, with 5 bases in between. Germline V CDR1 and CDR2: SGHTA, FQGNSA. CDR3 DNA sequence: TGTGCCAGCAGCTTATCCGTCTCCTACGAGCAGTACTTC. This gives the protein CASSLSVSYEQYF.

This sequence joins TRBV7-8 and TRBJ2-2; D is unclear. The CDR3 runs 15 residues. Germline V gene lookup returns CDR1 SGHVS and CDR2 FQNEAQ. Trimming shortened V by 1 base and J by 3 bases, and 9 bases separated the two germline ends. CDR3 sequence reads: CASSLVGWDTGELFF. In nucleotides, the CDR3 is TGTGCCAGCAGCTTAGTGGGGTGGGACACCGGGGAGCTGTTTTTT.

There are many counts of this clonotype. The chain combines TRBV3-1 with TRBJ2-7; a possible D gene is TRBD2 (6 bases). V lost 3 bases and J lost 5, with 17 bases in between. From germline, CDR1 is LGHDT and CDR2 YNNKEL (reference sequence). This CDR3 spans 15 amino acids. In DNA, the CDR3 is TGTGCCAGCAGCCAGGCCTATAGCGGTGCTGACGAGCAGTACTTC. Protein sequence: CASSQAYSGADEQYF.